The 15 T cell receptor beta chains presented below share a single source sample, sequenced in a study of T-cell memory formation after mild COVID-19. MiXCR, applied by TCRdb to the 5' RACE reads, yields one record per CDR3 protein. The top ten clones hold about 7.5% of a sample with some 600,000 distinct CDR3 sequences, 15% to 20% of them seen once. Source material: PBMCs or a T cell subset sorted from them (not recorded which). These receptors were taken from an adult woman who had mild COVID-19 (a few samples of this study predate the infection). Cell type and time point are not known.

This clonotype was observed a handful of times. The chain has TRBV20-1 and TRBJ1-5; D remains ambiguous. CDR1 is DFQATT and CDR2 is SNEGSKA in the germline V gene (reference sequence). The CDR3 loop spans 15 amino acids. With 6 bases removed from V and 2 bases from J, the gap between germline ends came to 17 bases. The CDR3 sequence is CSAISEGVGNQPQHF. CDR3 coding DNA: TGCAGTGCCATTTCCGAGGGCGTGGGCAATCAGCCCCAGCATTTT.

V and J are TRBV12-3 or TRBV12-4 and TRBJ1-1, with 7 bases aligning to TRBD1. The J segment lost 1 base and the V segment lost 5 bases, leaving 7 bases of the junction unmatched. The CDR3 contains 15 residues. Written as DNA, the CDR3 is TGTGCCAGCAGTCCCCGGGACAGTTGGAACACTGAAGCTTTCTTT. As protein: CASSPRDSWNTEAFF.

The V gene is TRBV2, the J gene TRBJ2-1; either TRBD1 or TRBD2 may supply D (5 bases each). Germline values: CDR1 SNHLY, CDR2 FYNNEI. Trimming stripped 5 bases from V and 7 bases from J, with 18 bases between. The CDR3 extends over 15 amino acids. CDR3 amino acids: CASSPGQPESNEQFF. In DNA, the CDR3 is TGTGCCAGCAGTCCGGGGCAGCCGGAATCGAATGAGCAGTTCTTC. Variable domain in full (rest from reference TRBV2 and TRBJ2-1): EPEVTQTPSHQVTQMGQEVILRCVPISNHLYFYWYRQILGQKVEFLVSFYNNEISEKSEIFDDQFSVERPDGSNFTLKIRSTKLEDSAMYFCASSPGQPESNEQFFGPGTRLTVL.

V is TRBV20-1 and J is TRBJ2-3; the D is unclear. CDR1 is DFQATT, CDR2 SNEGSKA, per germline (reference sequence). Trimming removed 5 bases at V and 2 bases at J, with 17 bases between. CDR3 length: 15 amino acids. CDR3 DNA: TGCAGTGCTCAGGAGTGGGCAGGTCACACAGATACGCAGTATTTT. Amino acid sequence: CSAQEWAGHTDTQYF.

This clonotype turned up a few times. The CDR3 region is CATSRDRGVSQPQHF. The CDR3, as DNA: TGTGCCACCAGCAGAGATCGGGGGGTATCCCAGCCCCAGCATTTT. The J gene is TRBJ1-5, the V gene TRBV15; the D gene is possibly TRBD1 (5 bases). In germline, CDR1 is LNHNV, CDR2 YYDKDF (reference sequence). The ends were cut back, 0 bases at V and 7 bases at J, with 13 bases in the middle. The length of the CDR3 is 15 residues.

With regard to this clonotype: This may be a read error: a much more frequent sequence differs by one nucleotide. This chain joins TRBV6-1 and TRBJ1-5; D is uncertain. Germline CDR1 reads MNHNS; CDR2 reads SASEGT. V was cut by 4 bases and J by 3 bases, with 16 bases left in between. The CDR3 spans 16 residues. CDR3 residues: CASSGRDMGNNQPQHF. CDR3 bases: TGTGCCAGCAGTGGCAGAGACATGGGCAACAATCAGCCCCAGCATTTT.

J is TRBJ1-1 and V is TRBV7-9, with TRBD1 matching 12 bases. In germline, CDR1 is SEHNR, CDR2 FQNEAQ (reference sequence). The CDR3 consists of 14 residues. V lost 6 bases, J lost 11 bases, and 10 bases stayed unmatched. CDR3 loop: CASRPGDRGRSAFF. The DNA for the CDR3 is TGTGCCAGCAGGCCGGGGGACAGGGGGCGGTCGGCTTTCTTT.

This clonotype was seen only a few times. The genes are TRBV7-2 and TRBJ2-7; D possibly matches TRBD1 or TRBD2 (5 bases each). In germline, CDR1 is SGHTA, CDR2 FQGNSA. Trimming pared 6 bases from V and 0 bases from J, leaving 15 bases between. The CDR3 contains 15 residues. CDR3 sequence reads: CASRSGTRSSYEQYF. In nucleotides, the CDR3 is TGTGCCAGCAGATCCGGGACGCGGAGCTCCTACGAGCAGTACTTC.

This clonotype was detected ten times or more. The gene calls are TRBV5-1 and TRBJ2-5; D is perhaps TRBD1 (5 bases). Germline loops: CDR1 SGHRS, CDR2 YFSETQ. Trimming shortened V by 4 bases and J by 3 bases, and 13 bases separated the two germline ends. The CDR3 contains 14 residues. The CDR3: CASSQGRGKETQYF. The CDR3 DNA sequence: TGCGCCAGCAGCCAGGGTAGAGGTAAAGAGACCCAGTACTTC. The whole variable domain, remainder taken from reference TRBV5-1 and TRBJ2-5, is KAGVTQTPRYLIKTRGQQVTLSCSPISGHRSVSWYQQTPGQGLQFLFEYFSETQRNKGNFPGRFSGRQFSNSRSEMNVSTLELGDSALYLCASSQGRGKETQYFGPGTRLLVL.

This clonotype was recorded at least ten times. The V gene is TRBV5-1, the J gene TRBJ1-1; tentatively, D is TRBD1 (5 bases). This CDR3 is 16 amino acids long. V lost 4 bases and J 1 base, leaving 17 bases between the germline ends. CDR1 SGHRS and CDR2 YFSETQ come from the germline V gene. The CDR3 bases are TGCGCCAGCAGCCCAAAACGGGGGGGACCGAACACTGAAGCTTTCTTT. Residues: CASSPKRGGPNTEAFF.

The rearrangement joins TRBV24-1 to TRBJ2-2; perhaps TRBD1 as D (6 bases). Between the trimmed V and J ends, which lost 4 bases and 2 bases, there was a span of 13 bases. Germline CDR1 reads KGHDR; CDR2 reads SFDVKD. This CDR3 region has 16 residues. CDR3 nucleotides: TGTGCCACCAGTGACCCCGGGACAATCAACACCGGGGAGCTGTTTTTT. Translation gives CATSDPGTINTGELFF.

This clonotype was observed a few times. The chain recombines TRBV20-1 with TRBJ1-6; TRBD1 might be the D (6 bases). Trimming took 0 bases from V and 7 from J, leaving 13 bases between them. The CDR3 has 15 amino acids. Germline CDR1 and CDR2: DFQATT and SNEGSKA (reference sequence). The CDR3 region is CSAREAGGLNSPLHF. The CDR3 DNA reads TGCAGTGCTAGAGAAGCTGGGGGGCTGAATTCACCCCTCCACTTT.

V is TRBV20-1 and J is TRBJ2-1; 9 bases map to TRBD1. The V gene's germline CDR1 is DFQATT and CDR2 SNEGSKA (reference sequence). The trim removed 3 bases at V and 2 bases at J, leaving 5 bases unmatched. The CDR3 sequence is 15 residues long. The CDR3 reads CSASDRDRAYNEQFF. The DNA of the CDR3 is TGCAGTGCTAGTGACCGGGACAGGGCCTACAATGAGCAGTTCTTC.

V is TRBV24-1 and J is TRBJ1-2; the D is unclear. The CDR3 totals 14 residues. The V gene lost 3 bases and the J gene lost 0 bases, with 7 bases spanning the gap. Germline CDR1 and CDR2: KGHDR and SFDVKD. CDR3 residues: CATSDPQANYGYTF. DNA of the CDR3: TGTGCCACCAGTGATCCTCAGGCTAACTATGGCTACACCTTC.

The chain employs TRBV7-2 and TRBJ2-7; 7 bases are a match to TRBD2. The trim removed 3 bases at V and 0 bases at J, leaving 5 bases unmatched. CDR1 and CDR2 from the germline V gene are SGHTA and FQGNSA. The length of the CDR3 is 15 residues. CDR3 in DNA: TGTGCCAGCAGCTTTAGCGGGTCCAGCTCCTACGAGCAGTACTTC. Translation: CASSFSGSSSYEQYF.